This is a list of T cell receptor beta chains from one sample in a study of CD8 T cell repertoires and HIV-1 epitope variants. These receptors' antigens are unknown. Profiled with immunoSEQ multiplex PCR; TCRdb holds only in-frame clones, not every one. Counted here are several thousand clones, about 70% occurring once; the ten biggest clones make up about 40%. The sequencing input was cultured CD8+ T cells derived from PBMCs. The receptors were gathered from a male donor with HIV. Both conserved end residues are part of each CDR3. Fields, in order: J gene, V gene, CDR3 protein.

>TRBJ2-1|TRBV5-6
CASSTPRAAYNEQFF
>TRBJ2-7|TRBV27
CASSQYGYEQYF
>TRBJ2-7|TRBV28
CASISRHYYEQYF
>TRBJ1-4|TRBV7-8
CASSFGNEKLFF
>TRBJ2-5|TRBV14
CASSSRRGKRETQYF
>TRBJ2-1|TRBV5-1
CASSLGTGTYNEQFF
>TRBJ2-7|TRBV5-4
CASSLGFYEQYF
>TRBJ2-3|TRBV5-4
CASSLYGRSRTDTQYF
>TRBJ2-7|TRBV11-1
CASSPRGGTKSYEQYF
>TRBJ2-7|TRBV28
CASSLRQGASYEQYF
>TRBJ1-2|TRBV5-1
CASSLVSAELEGYTF
>TRBJ2-2|TRBV19
CASGWGYTGELFF
>TRBJ2-2|TRBV28
CASTPIRASTGELFF
>TRBJ2-1|TRBV19
CASSILLGNEQFF
>TRBJ1-3|TRBV6-1
CASTLTVLSGNTIYF
>TRBJ1-2|TRBV6-5
CASSYSQPYNYGYTF
>TRBJ1-2|TRBV21-1
CASTPGTGYGYTF
>TRBJ2-6|TRBV28
CASSLSGGGANVLTF
>TRBJ2-7|TRBV7-8
CASSRQGSGSEQYF